This T cell receptor (beta chain) was found in a study of beta chain features in type 1 diabetes. Broader study findings: VDJ junctions in type 1 diabetes patients carried more deletions and fewer insertions. Naive, central memory and Treg TCRB repertoires seemed to resemble each other more closely in patients than they did in healthy donors. Within each of all four CD4+ subsets, Type 1 diabetes patients had TCRB CDR3s that were moderately but significantly shorter.

This clone showed up just a few times. Its antigen remains unknown. Per germline, CDR1 SGHRS and CDR2 YFSETQ. The V segment lost 2 bases and the J segment 5 bases; nucleotides outside the gene matches: 3. CDR3 size: 15 residues. The whole isolated RNA underwent reverse transcription, so sequencing captured expressed TCRB transcripts. Clones were sequenced by immunoSEQ multiplex PCR, and TCRdb holds only the in-frame ones, with some missing. The table has some 250,000 clones, under 13% seen once. Purity exceeding 95% was reached by all sorted populations. This sequence joins TRBV5-1 and TRBJ2-2; 10 bases fit TRBD2. This sequence originates from a man aged 30-40 years with type 1 diabetes. The specimen was naive CD4+ T cells from blood. CDR3 region: CASSLTSGVTGELFF. The CDR3, as DNA: TGCGCCAGCAGCTTAACTAGCGGGGTTACCGGGGAGCTGTTTTTT.